Described below is a single TCR beta chain sequence and its context. Its antigen is currently unknown. The data are from a study of human T cells and chemical hapten exposure. Study at large: Slight volume differences across pooled libraries mainly accounted for varying per-sample TCR yields. Overall study findings and caveats: Following DPC sensitization, TCRs present above 1 in 1000 frequency showed no change.

In the authors' methods: Counting gave a median of around 96,000 TCRs per sample, with values ranging from about 20,000 to 750,000. TCRdb recomputed calls from the RACE reads with MiXCR, one row per CDR3 protein. V and J calls and clone size were set by TCRdb, not the authors. The profile shows 65,000 to 95,000 distinct CDR3 sequences, around 9.4% of them singletons. Germline CDR1 reads LGHNA; CDR2 reads YNFKEQ. This CDR3 is built from 16 residues. After removal of 3 bases from V and 3 bases from J, the junction contained 10 bases not matched to a gene. Time point reported: healthy volunteer bleed at 6 weeks. The template was total RNA from unfractionated whole blood.

V gene TRBV4-2 combines with J gene TRBJ1-1, with 7 bases fitting TRBD1. This TCR was sampled from a female donor in good health. Some clones in this sample may be carry-over from other donors' samples. Sequenced input: whole blood. The CDR3, as DNA: TGTGCCAGCAGCCATGCTGTAGGTCAGGGGGACACTGAAGCTTTCTTT. It specifies CASSHAVGQGDTEAFF.